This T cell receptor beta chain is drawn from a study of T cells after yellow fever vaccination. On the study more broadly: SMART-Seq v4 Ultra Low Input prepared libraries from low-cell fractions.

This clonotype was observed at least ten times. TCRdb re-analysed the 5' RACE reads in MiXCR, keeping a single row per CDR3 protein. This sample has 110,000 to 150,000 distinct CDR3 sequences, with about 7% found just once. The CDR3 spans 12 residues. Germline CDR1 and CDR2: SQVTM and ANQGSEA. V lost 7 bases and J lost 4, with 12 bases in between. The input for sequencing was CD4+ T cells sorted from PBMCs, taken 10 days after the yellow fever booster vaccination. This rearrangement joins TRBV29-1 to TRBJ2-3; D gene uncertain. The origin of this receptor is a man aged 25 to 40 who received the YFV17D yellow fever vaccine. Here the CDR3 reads CSAENTADTQYF. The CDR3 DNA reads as TGCAGCGCCGAAAACACAGCAGATACGCAGTATTTT.